This T cell receptor beta chain originates from a study of identifying expanded T cells in peripheral blood. No infections or other immune events were documented during collection. The assay was immunoSEQ multiplex PCR, and TCRdb's table has in-frame clones only and misses some. The sample consists of about 90,000 clones, 70% to 90% of them appearing once. The CDR3 contains 17 residues. Germline assignment: CDR1 SGHTA and CDR2 FQGNSA. Trimming took 1 base from V and 4 from J; bases not matched to a gene: 4. Overall study findings and caveats: About 1.2 clones differed between technical replicates, versus approximately 17 and 20 over time. Across healthy donors, higher total template counts meant significantly greater roughly two-week count variance.

Regarding this clone: Its matching antigen is unknown.

The chain joins TRBV7-2 to TRBJ2-5; 15 nucleotides line up with TRBD2. The sequence derives from a person aged 18 to 70 in good health. Sequencing was carried out using blood. This CDR3 reads CASSLGTSGGAPETQYF. DNA of the CDR3: TGTGCCAGCAGCTTAGGGACTAGCGGGGGGGCCCCAGAGACCCAGTACTTC.